Here is one TCR beta chain with its context. Its antigen is as yet unknown. After removal of 2 bases from V and 7 bases from J, the junction contained 3 bases not matched to a gene. The CDR3 loop spans 15 amino acids. Germline V gives CDR1 SGHRS, CDR2 YFSETQ. The authors' processing: The study's classifier, a distant-metastasis tool for papillary thyroid cancer, was built using CDR3 differences across clinicopathological groups. Via MiXCR, TCRdb re-called the PCR reads. TCRdb, rather than the study authors, made the V and J calls. Of roughly 18,000 clones listed, approximately 29% are singletons. The sample originates from a study of metastatic and nonmetastatic thyroid tumors. Study-level information: A comparison of repertoires was made across blood and tumor or nodule tissue from malignant and benign thyroid patients.

Patients had received no treatment of any kind before thyroid surgery. Study-level results: Reported TCR beta diversity, measured in blood and tumor, was significantly higher for malignant thyroid tumors than for benign nodules.

This clonotype was sampled from a male donor with papillary thyroid cancer or a benign thyroid nodule (not recorded which). Some clones in this sample may be carry-over from other donors' samples. The V gene is TRBV5-1, the J gene TRBJ2-1, with 13 bases that match TRBD2. The sample consisted of tumor tissue. Here the CDR3 reads CASSLLAGGPNEQFF. Here the CDR3 DNA reads TGCGCCAGCAGCTTACTAGCGGGAGGGCCTAATGAGCAGTTCTTC. Full variable domain (missing parts from reference TRBV5-1 and TRBJ2-1): KAGVTQTPRYLIKTRGQQVTLSCSPISGHRSVSWYQQTPGQGLQFLFEYFSETQRNKGNFPGRFSGRQFSNSRSEMNVSTLELGDSALYLCASSLLAGGPNEQFFGPGTRLTVL.